The present T cell receptor (beta chain) was sequenced within a study of T cells after posttransplantation cyclophosphamide. Study-level findings and limits: Donor-recipient repertoire similarity was low at 1-2 months, rising over year one. Tissue-infiltrating T cells from skin or gut overlapped little with blood T cells. Recipient CMV seropositivity and CMV reactivation strongly tracked TRB clonality.

Repertoires were generated with immunoSEQ multiplex PCR, while TCRdb's copy carries only in-frame clones and drops some. The sample contains roughly 3,400 clones, 75% to 85% of which appear only once. As concerns this clone: What it recognizes is unknown.

The related graft donor's blood sample was taken on the day of bone marrow donation. The CDR3 has 17 residues. Germline V gene sequence: CDR1 SGHAT, CDR2 FQNNGV. With 2 bases clipped from V and 3 bases from J, the junction kept 6 bases outside the gene matches. The sequence derives from a woman between 55 and 75 years old in good health, CMV-negative, and a related stem cell transplant donor. Material for sequencing was memory CD8+ T cells sorted from blood. The chain has TRBV11-2 and TRBJ2-3; 12 bases are shared with TRBD2. The CDR3 spells CASSLTSGRPRTDTQYF. In DNA form, the CDR3 reads TGTGCCAGCAGCTTAACTAGCGGGAGGCCTAGGACAGATACGCAGTATTTT.